This T cell receptor (beta chain) comes out of a study of cytotoxic CD8 clonotypes in ibrutinib-treated CLL. Study results and limitations: Public clonotypes, rarely seen, contracted or held steady on treatment.

Using immunoSEQ multiplex PCR, the repertoire was profiled, and TCRdb retains in-frame clones only, with some absent. Here the sample spans more than 200,000 clones, around 70% being singletons. This CDR3 is 14 amino acids long. Germline V gene data show CDR1 as MDHEN and CDR2 as SYDVKM. The germline V and J ends were trimmed by 2 bases and 5 bases, with 12 bases remaining between them. Details on this clone: Its antigen is unknown.

This sequence joins TRBV28 and TRBJ2-5; D gene unclear. The clonotype was recovered from a human donor with chronic lymphocytic leukemia. This specimen consisted of PBMCs, obtained after 24 months of ibrutinib treatment. CDR3 sequence: CASSLVARVETQYF. DNA of the CDR3: TGTGCCAGCAGTTTAGTCGCTAGGGTGGAGACCCAGTACTTC. Based on the CDR3 plus reference TRBV28 and TRBJ2-5, the full variable domain is DVKVTQSSRYLVKRTGEKVFLECVQDMDHENMFWYRQDPGLGLRLIYFSYDVKMKEKGDIPEGYSVSREKKERFSLILESASTNQTSMYLCASSLVARVETQYFGPGTRLLVL.